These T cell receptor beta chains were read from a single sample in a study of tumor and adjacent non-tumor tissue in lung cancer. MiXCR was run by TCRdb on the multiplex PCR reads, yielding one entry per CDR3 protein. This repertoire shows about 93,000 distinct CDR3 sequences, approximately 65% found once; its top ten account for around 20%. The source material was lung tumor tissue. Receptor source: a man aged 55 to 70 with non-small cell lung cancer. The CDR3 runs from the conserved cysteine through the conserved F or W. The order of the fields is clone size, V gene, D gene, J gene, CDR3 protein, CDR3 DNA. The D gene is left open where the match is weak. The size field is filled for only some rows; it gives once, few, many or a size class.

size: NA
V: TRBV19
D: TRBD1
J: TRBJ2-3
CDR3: CATGQGQNTQYF
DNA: TGTGCCACCGGACAGGGGCAGAATACGCAGTATTTT

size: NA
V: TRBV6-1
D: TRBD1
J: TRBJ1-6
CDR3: CASSEGGTGSALLRF
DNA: TGTGCCAGCAGTGAAGGTGGGACAGGCAGCGCACTCCTCCGCTTT

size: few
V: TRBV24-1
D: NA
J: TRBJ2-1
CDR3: CATSGARGNNEQFF
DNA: TGTGCCACCAGTGGCGCTCGGGGAAACAATGAGCAGTTCTTC

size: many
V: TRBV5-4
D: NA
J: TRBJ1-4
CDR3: CASSPAIDEKLFF
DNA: TGTGCCAGCAGCCCAGCTATTGATGAAAAACTGTTTTTT

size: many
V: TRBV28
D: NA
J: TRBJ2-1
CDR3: CASSPAGLESFGQFF
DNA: TGTGCCAGCAGCCCAGCGGGTCTAGAGAGTTTTGGGCAGTTCTTC

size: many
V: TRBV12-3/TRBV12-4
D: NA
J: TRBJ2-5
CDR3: CASSFTLSPMAQYF
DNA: TGTGCCAGCAGTTTTACTCTCTCTCCCATGGCCCAGTACTTC

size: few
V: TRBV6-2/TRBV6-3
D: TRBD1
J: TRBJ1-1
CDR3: CAGLGTARIEAFF
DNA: TGTGCCGGCCTGGGGACAGCTAGGATTGAAGCTTTCTTT

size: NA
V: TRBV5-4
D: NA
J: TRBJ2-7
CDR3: CASSPDPAFDEQYF
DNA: TGTGCTAGCAGCCCTGATCCCGCATTTGATGAGCAGTACTTC

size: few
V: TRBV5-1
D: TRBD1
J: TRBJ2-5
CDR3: CASSLGDRSSETQYF
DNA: TGCGCCAGCAGCTTGGGGGACAGGTCAAGTGAGACCCAGTACTTC

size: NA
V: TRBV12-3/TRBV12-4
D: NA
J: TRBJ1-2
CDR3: CAGSFEGWYGYAF
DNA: TGTGCCGGCAGTTTTGAAGGATGGTATGGCTACGCCTTC

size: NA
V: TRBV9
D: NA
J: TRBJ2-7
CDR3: CASSDGPEQYF
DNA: TGTGCCAGCAGCGACGGGCCCGAGCAGTACTTC

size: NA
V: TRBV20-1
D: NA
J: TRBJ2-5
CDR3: CSARVSETQYF
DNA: TGCAGTGCTAGAGTCTCCGAGACCCAGTACTTC

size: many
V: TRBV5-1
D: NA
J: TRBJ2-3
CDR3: CASSILASTDTQYF
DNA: TGCGCCAGCAGCATACTAGCTAGCACAGATACGCAGTATTTT

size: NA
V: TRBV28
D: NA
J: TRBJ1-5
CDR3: CASSFVQGTDTQHF
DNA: TGTGCCAGCAGTTTCGTGCAGGGCACAGATACGCAGCATTTT

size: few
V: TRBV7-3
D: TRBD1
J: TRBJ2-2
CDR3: CASSLRGQGAGELFF
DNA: TGTGCCAGCAGCTTGAGGGGACAGGGGGCCGGGGAGCTGTTTTTT

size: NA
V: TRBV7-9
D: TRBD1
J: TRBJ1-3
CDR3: CTSSFDRATGNTIYF
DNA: TGTACCAGTAGTTTTGACAGGGCTACTGGAAACACCATATATTTT

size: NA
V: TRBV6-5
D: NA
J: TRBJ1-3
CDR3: CSSSYASGTPDTIYF
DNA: TGTTCCAGCAGTTACGCCTCCGGGACTCCAGACACCATATATTTT

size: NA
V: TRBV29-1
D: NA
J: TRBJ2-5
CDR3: CIVERVGLPQETQYF
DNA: TGTATCGTTGAAAGGGTGGGTCTACCTCAAGAGACCCAGTACTTC

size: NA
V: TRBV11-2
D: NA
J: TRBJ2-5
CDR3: CASSLGSAATESQYF
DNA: TGTGCCAGCAGCTTAGGATCTGCTGCGACTGAGTCCCAGTATTTC

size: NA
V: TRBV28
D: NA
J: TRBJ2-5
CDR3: CTSSLSAGNQETQYF
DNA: TGTACCAGCAGTTTAAGTGCGGGAAACCAAGAGACCCAGTACTTC

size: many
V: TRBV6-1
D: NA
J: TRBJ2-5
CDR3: CASRAVRESETQYF
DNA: TGTGCCAGCAGGGCTGTGAGGGAGTCAGAGACCCAGTACTTC

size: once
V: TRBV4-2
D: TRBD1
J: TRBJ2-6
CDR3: CASSQEGTVNSGANILTF
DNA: TGTGCCAGCAGCCAAGAAGGGACAGTGAACTCTGGGGCCAACATCCTGACTTTC

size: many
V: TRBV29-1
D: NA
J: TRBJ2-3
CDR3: CSVGEGTDTQYF
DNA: TGCAGCGTAGGCGAGGGAACAGATACGCAGTATTTT